This T cell receptor beta chain was obtained from a study of T cell responses to AZD1222 COVID-19 vaccine. Study results and caveats: A mostly white British donor set with more females was recruited, and clonal diversity was possibly underestimated. Researchers took repertoire samples only after the peak T cell response had come.

On this clone: Its antigen is still unknown.

TCRdb's copy holds only in-frame clones and misses some; the assay was immunoSEQ multiplex PCR. The repertoire holds roughly 120,000 clones, with around 84% as singletons. Pooled together were second doses at about 4 or about 12 weeks. CDR3 size: 15 residues. V was pared by 4 bases and J by 5 bases, with 18 bases between. Germline lookup yields CDR1 SGHNT and CDR2 YYREEE (reference sequence). The sequence was collected from an adult who received the AZD1222 COVID-19 vaccine. The specimen was peripheral blood, collected 28 days after the second AZD1222 dose. This rearrangement joins TRBV5-4 to TRBJ1-1; maybe TRBD1 (5 bases). CDR3 DNA sequence: TGTGCCAGCAGCCCCCGGGACCGCAGTTGGACTGAAGCTTTCTTT. Amino acid sequence: CASSPRDRSWTEAFF.